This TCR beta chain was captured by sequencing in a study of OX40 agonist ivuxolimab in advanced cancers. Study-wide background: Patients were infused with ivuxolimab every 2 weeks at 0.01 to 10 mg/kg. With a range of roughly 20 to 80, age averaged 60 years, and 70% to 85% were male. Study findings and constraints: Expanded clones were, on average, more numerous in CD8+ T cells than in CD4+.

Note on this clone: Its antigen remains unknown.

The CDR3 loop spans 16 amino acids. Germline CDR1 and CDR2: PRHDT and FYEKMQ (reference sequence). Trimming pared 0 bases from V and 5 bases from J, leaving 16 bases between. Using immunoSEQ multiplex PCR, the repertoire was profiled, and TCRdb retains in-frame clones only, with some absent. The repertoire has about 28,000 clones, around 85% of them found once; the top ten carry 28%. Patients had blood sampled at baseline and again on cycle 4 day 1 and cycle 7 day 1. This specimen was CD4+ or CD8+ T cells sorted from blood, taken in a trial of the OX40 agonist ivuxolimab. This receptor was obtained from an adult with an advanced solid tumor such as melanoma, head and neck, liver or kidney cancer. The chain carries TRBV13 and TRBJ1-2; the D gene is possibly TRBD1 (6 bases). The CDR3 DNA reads TGTGCCAGCAGCTTAGGCGGGGGGGCGCCGGGGTATGGCTACACCTTC. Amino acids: CASSLGGGAPGYGYTF.